This TCR beta chain was recorded in a study of blood T cells in healthy people across ages. This clonotype has only a few counts. Its target is not known. The V gene's germline CDR1 is MDHEN and CDR2 SYDVKM. V dropped 4 bases and J dropped 0 bases, with 22 bases sitting between them. CDR3 size: 20 residues. Each sample yielded at least 6 micrograms of PBMC total RNA. Notes on the study in general: In older individuals, TCR beta diversity per million T cells was lower, falling roughly linearly with age.

Alongside a J-beta primer mix, a sample-barcoded 5' primer served in a second PCR lasting 7 to 11 cycles. The template-switch adaptor was a 5' adaptor with 12 random nucleotides. It tagged each cDNA molecule. Each CDR3 protein gets one entry after TCRdb re-called the 5' RACE reads with MiXCR. The sample has about 1.5 million distinct CDR3 sequences, 42% seen once. The specimen sequenced was blood. This clonotype originated in a woman in her late teens or twenties in good health. This chain connects TRBV28 to TRBJ2-6, with D tentatively TRBD1 (6 bases). The CDR3 loop is CASSSPFGTRVDSGANVLTF. For the CDR3, the DNA is TGTGCCAGCAGTTCCCCTTTCGGGACAAGGGTGGACTCTGGGGCCAACGTCCTGACTTTC.